This T cell receptor beta chain stems from a study of cytomegalovirus exposure and HLA in healthy donors. Findings and caveats of the study: Associated with cytomegalovirus, according to the listing, were around 160 TCR beta chains. In a later analysis, a genetic analysis reported fewer productive-TCR N-insertions in an Asian-associated ancestry cluster than the cohort average.

With 7 bases removed from V and 3 bases from J, the gap between germline ends came to 16 bases. Germline-derived CDR1 and CDR2 are MNHNS and SASEGT. CDR3 length equals 14 residues. Concerning this clone itself: What it recognizes is unknown.

Both 60 Vbeta primers and 13 Jbeta primers went into the PCR. Produced via immunoSEQ multiplex PCR; TCRdb's table is partial and in-frame only. The sample lists around 130,000 clones, about three quarters occurring once. The rearrangement links TRBV6-1 to TRBJ2-7; D may be TRBD2 (6 bases). The source of this sequence is a woman aged 25 to 39 in good health and CMV-seronegative. Sequenced sample: PBMCs. The CDR3 DNA sequence: TGTGCCAGCACCGCCGGGAGTGACATCTACGAGCAGTACTTC. This encodes CASTAGSDIYEQYF.